This TCR beta chain appears in the sequencing data of a study of regulatory T cells in long-lasting Graves disease. In building TCR beta libraries, iRepertoire HTBI primers were used together with Arm-PCR of CDR3 regions. TCRdb redid the calling of the multiplex PCR reads with MiXCR, one entry per CDR3 protein. The sample holds 400,000 to 500,000 distinct CDR3 sequences, approximately 15% seen once. Described time point: newly diagnosed GD, antithyroid drugs for less than 3 months. With RNA extracted from PBMCs as input, the TCR library was made. This CDR3 has 14 amino acids. The J segment lost 7 bases and the V segment lost 6 bases, leaving 8 bases of the junction unmatched. Ten or more counts support this clonotype. As yet, its antigen is unknown. The study's findings and limits: With persistent disease, TRBV28, TRBJ1-2 and TRBJ2-5 were the favored segments. Owing to a sample size that was small, accuracy may have been reduced.

This sample also belongs to another study, concerning T cells in Graves' hyperthyroidism and ophthalmopathy.

The sequencing here drew on peripheral blood mononuclear cells (PBMCs), taken at new diagnosis, from a patient treated with antithyroid drugs. The J gene is TRBJ1-5, the V gene TRBV12-3 or TRBV12-4; TRBD1 agrees at 8 bases. The TCR originated in a woman aged 45-59 years with Graves disease. CDR3 loop: CASSGQGPGQPQHF. The DNA of the CDR3 is TGTGCCAGCAGCGGACAGGGACCGGGGCAGCCCCAGCATTTT.